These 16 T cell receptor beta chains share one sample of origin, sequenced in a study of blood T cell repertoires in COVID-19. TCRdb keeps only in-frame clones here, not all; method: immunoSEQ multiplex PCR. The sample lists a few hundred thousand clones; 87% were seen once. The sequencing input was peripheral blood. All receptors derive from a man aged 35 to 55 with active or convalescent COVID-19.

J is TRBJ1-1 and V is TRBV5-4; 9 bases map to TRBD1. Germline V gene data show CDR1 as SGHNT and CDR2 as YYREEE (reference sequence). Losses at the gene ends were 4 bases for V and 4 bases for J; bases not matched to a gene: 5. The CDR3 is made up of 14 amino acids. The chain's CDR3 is CASSIYRGPTEAFF. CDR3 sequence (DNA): TGTGCCAGCAGCATCTACAGGGGGCCCACTGAAGCTTTCTTT. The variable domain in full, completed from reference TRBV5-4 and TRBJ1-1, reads ETGVTQSPTHLIKTRGQQVTLRCSSQSGHNTVSWYQQALGQGPQFIFQYYREEENGRGNFPPRFSGLQFPNYSSELNVNALELDDSALYLCASSIYRGPTEAFFGQGTRLTVV.

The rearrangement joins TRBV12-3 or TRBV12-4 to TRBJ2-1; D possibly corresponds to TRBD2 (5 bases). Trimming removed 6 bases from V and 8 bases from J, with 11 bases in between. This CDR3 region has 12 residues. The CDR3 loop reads CASRALADEQFF. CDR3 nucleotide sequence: TGTGCCAGCAGGGCCCTAGCAGATGAGCAGTTCTTC.

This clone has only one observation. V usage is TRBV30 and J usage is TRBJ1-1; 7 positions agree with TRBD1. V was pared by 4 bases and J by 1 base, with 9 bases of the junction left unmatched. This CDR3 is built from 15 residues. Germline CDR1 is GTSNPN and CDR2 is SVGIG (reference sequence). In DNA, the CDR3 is TGTGCCTGGACCTTGTTGGGACAGTCGAACACTGAAGCTTTCTTT. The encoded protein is CAWTLLGQSNTEAFF.

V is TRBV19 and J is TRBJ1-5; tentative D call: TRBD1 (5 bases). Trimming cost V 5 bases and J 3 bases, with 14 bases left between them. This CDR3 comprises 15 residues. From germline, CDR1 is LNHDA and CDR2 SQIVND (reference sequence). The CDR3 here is CASSPQDSSNQPQHF. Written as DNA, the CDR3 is TGTGCCAGTAGTCCGCAAGACAGTTCCAATCAGCCCCAGCATTTT. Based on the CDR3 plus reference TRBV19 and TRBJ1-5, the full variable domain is DGGITQSPKYLFRKEGQNVTLSCEQNLNHDAMYWYRQDPGQGLRLIYYSQIVNDFQKGDIAEGYSVSREKKESFPLTVTSAQKNPTAFYLCASSPQDSSNQPQHFGDGTRLSIL.

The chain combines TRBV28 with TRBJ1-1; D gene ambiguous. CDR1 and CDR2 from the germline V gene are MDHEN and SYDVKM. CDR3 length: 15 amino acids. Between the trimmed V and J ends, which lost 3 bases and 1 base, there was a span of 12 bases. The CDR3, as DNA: TGTGCCAGCAGTTTGGGCGAAGCTGAGAACACTGAAGCTTTCTTT. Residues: CASSLGEAENTEAFF.

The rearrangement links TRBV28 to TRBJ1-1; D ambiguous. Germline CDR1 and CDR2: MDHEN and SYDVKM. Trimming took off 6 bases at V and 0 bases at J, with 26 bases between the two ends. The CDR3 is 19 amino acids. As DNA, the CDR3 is TGTGCCAGCAGCCCCTTTCGGGTCAGAACCGCCCTTATGAACACTGAAGCTTTCTTT. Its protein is CASSPFRVRTALMNTEAFF.

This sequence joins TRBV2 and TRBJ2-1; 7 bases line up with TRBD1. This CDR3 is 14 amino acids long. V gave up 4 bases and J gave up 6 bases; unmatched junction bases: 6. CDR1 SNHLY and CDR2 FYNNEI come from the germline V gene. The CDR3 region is CASSVLQGVNEQFF. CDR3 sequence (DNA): TGTGCCAGCAGTGTACTCCAGGGGGTCAATGAGCAGTTCTTC.

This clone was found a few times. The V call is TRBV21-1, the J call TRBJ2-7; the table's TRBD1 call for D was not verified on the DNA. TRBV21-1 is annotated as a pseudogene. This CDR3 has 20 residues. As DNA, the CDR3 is TGTGCCAGAAAACACCCTATTCCGGGACAGCCTGCGAGGGGCCGCTACGAGCAGTACTTC. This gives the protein CARKHPIPGQPARGRYEQYF.

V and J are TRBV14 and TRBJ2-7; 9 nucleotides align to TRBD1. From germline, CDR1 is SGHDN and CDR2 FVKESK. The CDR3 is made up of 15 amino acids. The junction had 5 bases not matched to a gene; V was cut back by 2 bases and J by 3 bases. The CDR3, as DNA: TGTGCCAGCAGCCAATCGGGGACAGGGATCTACGAGCAGTACTTC. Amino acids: CASSQSGTGIYEQYF.

This CDR3 reads CASSADRGPSYEQYF. The CDR3 DNA reads as TGTGCCAGCAGCGCCGACAGGGGGCCGTCCTACGAGCAGTACTTC. The chain couples TRBV7-8 to TRBJ2-7; 10 bases are a match to TRBD1. V shed 5 bases and J 1 base; nucleotides not matched to a gene: 5. Germline-derived CDR1 and CDR2 are SGHVS and FQNEAQ. The CDR3 loop spans 15 amino acids.

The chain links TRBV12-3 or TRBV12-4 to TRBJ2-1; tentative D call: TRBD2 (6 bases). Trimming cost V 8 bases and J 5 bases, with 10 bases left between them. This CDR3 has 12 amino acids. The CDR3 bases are TGTGCCAGCGGGGACTGGAACAATGAGCAGTTCTTC. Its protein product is CASGDWNNEQFF.

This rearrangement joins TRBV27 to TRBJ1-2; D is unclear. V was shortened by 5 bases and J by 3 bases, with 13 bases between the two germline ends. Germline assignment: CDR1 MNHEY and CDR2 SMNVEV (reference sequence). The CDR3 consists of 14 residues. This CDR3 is CASSPYNEDYGYTF. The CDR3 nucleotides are TGTGCCAGCAGTCCGTATAATGAGGACTATGGCTACACCTTC.

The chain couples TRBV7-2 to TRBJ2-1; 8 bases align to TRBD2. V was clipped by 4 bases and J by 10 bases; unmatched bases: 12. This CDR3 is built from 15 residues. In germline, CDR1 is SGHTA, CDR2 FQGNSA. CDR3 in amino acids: CASSWSGGTTREQFF. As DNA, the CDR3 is TGTGCCAGCAGCTGGAGCGGGGGCACCACCCGGGAGCAGTTCTTC.

The CDR3 here is CASSPQGQGAYNEQFF. CDR3 DNA sequence: TGTGCCAGCAGTCCCCAAGGACAGGGAGCCTACAATGAGCAGTTCTTC. The V gene is TRBV27, the J gene TRBJ2-1; 8 bases are shared with TRBD1. CDR1 MNHEY and CDR2 SMNVEV come from the germline V gene (reference sequence). The length of the CDR3 is 16 residues. Losses at the gene ends were 5 bases for V and 2 bases for J; bases not matched to a gene: 8.

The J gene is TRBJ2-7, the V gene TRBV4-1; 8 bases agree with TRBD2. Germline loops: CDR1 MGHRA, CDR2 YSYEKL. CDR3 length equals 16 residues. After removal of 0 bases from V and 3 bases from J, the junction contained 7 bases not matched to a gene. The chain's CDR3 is CASSQDAAGGYYEQYF. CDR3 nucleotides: TGCGCCAGCAGCCAAGATGCGGCGGGAGGTTACTACGAGCAGTACTTC.

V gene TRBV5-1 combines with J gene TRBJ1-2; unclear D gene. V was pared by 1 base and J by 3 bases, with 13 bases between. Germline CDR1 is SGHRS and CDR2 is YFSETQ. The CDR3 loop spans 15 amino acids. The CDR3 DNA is TGCGCCAGCAGCTTGACAGCTTTCATTGACTATGGCTACACCTTC. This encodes CASSLTAFIDYGYTF.